These 32 T cell receptor beta chains were sequenced from one sample in a study of graft-versus-host responses after intestinal transplantation. Profiled with immunoSEQ multiplex PCR; TCRdb holds only in-frame clones, not every one. The table includes 20,000 to 25,000 clones, over 35% detected once. The sample consisted of alloreactive CD4+ T cells from a mixed lymphocyte reaction culture, taken before intestinal transplant. The sample's subset: CFSE-low proliferating T cells sorted from roughly 6-day pre-transplant mixed lymphocyte reaction (GvH or HvG direction). Receptors were obtained from a human patient who received an intestinal transplant.

Only a few counts were recorded for this clone. The rearrangement links TRBV5-1 to TRBJ2-7; a weak D match, TRBD2 (6 bases). CDR1 is SGHRS and CDR2 is YFSETQ in the germline V gene. The CDR3 covers 14 residues. V was shortened by 1 base and J by 3 bases, with 11 bases between the two germline ends. The CDR3 loop reads CASSLSGGNYEQYF. The CDR3 coding sequence is TGCGCCAGCAGCTTGTCGGGCGGGAACTACGAGCAGTACTTC.

In its sample, this clone was seen a few times. The V and J genes are TRBV18 and TRBJ1-1, with 7 nucleotides matching TRBD1. V was clipped by 2 bases and J by 5 bases; unmatched bases: 11. Germline V gene lookup returns CDR1 KGHSH and CDR2 LQKENI. The CDR3 spans 16 residues. The CDR3 spells CASSPSPGGIRTEAFF. As DNA, the CDR3 is TGTGCCAGCTCACCATCTCCAGGGGGGATTAGGACTGAAGCTTTCTTT.

The chain is built from TRBV11-3 and TRBJ2-1, with TRBD2 identical over 9 bases. Looked up from germline, CDR1 is SGHNT and CDR2 is YENEEA. The CDR3 is 14 amino acids. J lost 2 bases, V lost 6 bases, and 2 bases had no gene match. The CDR3 region has the DNA TGTGCCAGCAGTTGGACTAGCGCCTACAATGAGCAGTTCTTC. This gives the protein CASSWTSAYNEQFF.

The V gene is TRBV28, the J gene TRBJ2-1, with TRBD2 identical over 14 bases. The germline V gene encodes CDR1 MDHEN and CDR2 SYDVKM. V lost 6 bases to trimming and J lost 14 bases; unmatched junction nucleotides: 12. The CDR3 extends over 15 amino acids. The CDR3 here is CASRHGLAGGGREFF. The DNA for the CDR3 is TGTGCCAGCAGACATGGACTAGCGGGAGGCGGTAGGGAGTTCTTC.

J is TRBJ2-1 and V is TRBV4-1; 9 bases are shared with TRBD2. In germline, CDR1 is MGHRA, CDR2 YSYEKL. This CDR3 has 16 residues. V shed 5 bases, J shed 6 bases, and the junction held 11 bases outside the gene matches. The CDR3 coding sequence is TGCGCCAGCAGCTCAATACCGGGACTAGCTCCCAATGAGCAGTTCTTC. This translates into CASSSIPGLAPNEQFF.

V and J are TRBV11-3 and TRBJ2-2, with TRBD1 identical over 7 bases. CDR1 SGHNT and CDR2 YENEEA come from the germline V gene. The CDR3 has 15 residues. V shed 5 bases and J 5 bases; nucleotides not matched to a gene: 8. As DNA, the CDR3 is TGTGCCAGCAGCCGTACAGGGGTGGGAACCGGGGAGCTGTTTTTT. Its protein is CASSRTGVGTGELFF.

The chain couples TRBV7-2 to TRBJ2-3; the D is unclear. V was trimmed by 3 bases and J by 3 bases, leaving 4 bases between them. The CDR3 covers 12 residues. CDR1 and CDR2 (germline): SGHTA, FQGNSA. CDR3 DNA: TGTGCCAGCAGCTTCCGGACAGATACGCAGTATTTT. It encodes CASSFRTDTQYF. The whole variable domain, remainder taken from reference TRBV7-2 and TRBJ2-3, is GAGVSQSPSNKVTEKGKDVELRCDPISGHTALYWYRQSLGQGLEFLIYFQGNSAPDKSGLPSDRFSAERTGGSVSTLTIQRTQQEDSAVYLCASSFRTDTQYFGPGTRLTVL.

The chain combines TRBV7-3 with TRBJ2-3; the D gene is possibly TRBD2 (6 bases). V lost 4 bases to trimming and J lost 3 bases, with 11 bases between them. CDR1 is SGHTA and CDR2 is FQGTGA in the germline V gene. The CDR3 sequence is 14 residues long. Here the CDR3 reads CASSWSGVTDTQYF. The DNA of the CDR3 is TGTGCCAGCAGCTGGTCGGGGGTTACAGATACGCAGTATTTT.

J is TRBJ1-1 and V is TRBV30; a weak D match, TRBD1 (5 bases). This CDR3 comprises 15 residues. V dropped 4 bases and J dropped 3 bases, with 18 bases sitting between them. The germline V gene has CDR1 GTSNPN and CDR2 SVGIG (reference sequence). CDR3 sequence: CAWNIDLARDTEAFF. For the CDR3, the DNA is TGTGCCTGGAACATCGACCTCGCCAGGGACACTGAAGCTTTCTTT.

This clone occurred a few times. The J gene is TRBJ1-2, the V gene TRBV5-1; TRBD1 might be the D (6 bases). Germline V gene sequence: CDR1 SGHRS, CDR2 YFSETQ. V was shortened by 6 bases and J by 2 bases, with 11 bases between the two germline ends. CDR3 length: 13 amino acids. Written as DNA, the CDR3 is TGCGCCAGCAACCTAGGGGGAAACTATGGCTACACCTTC. Its protein is CASNLGGNYGYTF.

The chain employs TRBV4-3 and TRBJ2-2, with D tentatively TRBD1 (5 bases). The ends were cut back, 4 bases at V and 5 bases at J, with 14 bases in the middle. Per the germline V gene, CDR1 is LGHNA and CDR2 is YSLEER. The CDR3 totals 15 residues. The CDR3 loop is CASSLTGVGTGELFF. DNA for the CDR3: TGCGCCAGCAGCCTTACAGGTGTGGGGACCGGGGAGCTGTTTTTT.

The chain recombines TRBV6-5 with TRBJ1-2; D remains ambiguous. There are 13 residues in the CDR3. Trimming removed 2 bases at V and 7 bases at J, with 11 bases between. CDR1 MNHEY and CDR2 SVGAGI come from the germline V gene. The CDR3 DNA reads as TGTGCCAGCAGTTACGCCCAGGAATCTGGCTACACCTTC. Translation gives CASSYAQESGYTF.

There are a few counts of this clone. The chain links TRBV4-1 to TRBJ2-7; 12 bases are shared with TRBD2. Germline V gene data show CDR1 as MGHRA and CDR2 as YSYEKL. V shed 4 bases and J 3 bases; nucleotides not matched to a gene: 1. The CDR3 loop spans 14 amino acids. DNA for the CDR3: TGCGCCAGCAGCCGACTAGCGGGAGTCTACGAGCAGTACTTC. This codes for CASSRLAGVYEQYF.

This clone was picked up a small number of times. The chain has TRBV4-3 and TRBJ1-4; no clear D gene. CDR3 length equals 16 residues. Trimming shortened V by 1 base and J by 8 bases, and 17 bases separated the two germline ends. CDR1 and CDR2 (germline): LGHNA, YSLEER. The CDR3, as DNA: TGCGCCAGCAGCCAAGCAGTCAGGTCCGGCGGGGAAAAACTGTTTTTT. Translating it yields CASSQAVRSGGEKLFF.

V usage is TRBV6-1 and J usage is TRBJ2-1; D unclear. Germline-derived CDR1 and CDR2 are MNHNS and SASEGT. The CDR3 consists of 12 residues. Trimming left V 7 bases short and J 7 bases short, with 11 bases between. As DNA, the CDR3 is TGTGCCAGCATGGCCCCGTGGAATGAGCAGTTCTTC. It encodes CASMAPWNEQFF.

A few counts support this clone. The V and J genes are TRBV6-5 and TRBJ1-1; 8 bases line up with TRBD1. J gave up 11 bases and V 5 bases, and 13 bases lay outside the gene matches. This CDR3 contains 14 residues. Germline CDR1 reads MNHEY; CDR2 reads SVGAGI. CDR3 nucleotides: TGTGCCAGCAGTGAACGGGACAGGACACCAGCGGCTTTCTTT. Its translation: CASSERDRTPAAFF.

The J gene is TRBJ1-3, the V gene TRBV5-5, with D uncertain. The CDR3 sequence is 15 residues long. Germline assignment: CDR1 SGHKS and CDR2 YYEKEE (reference sequence). Trimming took off 0 bases at V and 8 bases at J, with 15 bases between the two ends. The CDR3 reads CASSLEWAHWDTIYF. In DNA, the CDR3 is TGTGCCAGCAGCTTGGAGTGGGCACATTGGGACACCATATATTTT.

V gene TRBV6-5 combines with J gene TRBJ2-6, with a possible D match to TRBD1 (5 bases). Trimming removed 0 bases at V and 2 bases at J, with 8 bases between. The CDR3 loop spans 16 amino acids. CDR1 is MNHEY, CDR2 SVGAGI, per germline. In DNA form, the CDR3 reads TGTGCCAGCAGTTACTCCAGGGTACCTGGGGCCAACGTCCTGACTTTC. Translation gives CASSYSRVPGANVLTF.

This clone is medium-sized. The chain joins TRBV7-3 to TRBJ1-1; D gene ambiguous. The germline V gene has CDR1 SGHTA and CDR2 FQGTGA. The ends were cut back, 3 bases at V and 0 bases at J, with 5 bases in the middle. This CDR3 is 13 amino acids long. The CDR3 region has the DNA TGTGCCAGCAGCTTTTCATTGAACACTGAAGCTTTCTTT. It is translated as CASSFSLNTEAFF.

This chain connects TRBV4-3 to TRBJ1-2, with D unclear. Trimming shortened V by 1 base and J by 7 bases, and 16 bases separated the two germline ends. The CDR3 has 15 amino acids. CDR1 LGHNA and CDR2 YSLEER come from the germline V gene. The CDR3 coding sequence is TGCGCCAGCAGCCAAGTCACGGGATCCTTGGGTGGCTACACCTTC. This translates into CASSQVTGSLGGYTF.

This clone appeared a few times. V is TRBV5-1 and J is TRBJ1-1; D not resolved. Germline CDR1 is SGHRS and CDR2 is YFSETQ. CDR3 length: 14 residues. Trimming took 2 bases from V and 2 from J, leaving 10 bases between them. This CDR3 reads CASSFLLRNTEAFF. The CDR3 DNA follows: TGCGCCAGCAGCTTTCTGCTGCGTAACACTGAAGCTTTCTTT.

This clone has just one count. The chain couples TRBV5-6 to TRBJ2-5; TRBD1 is a possible D gene (6 bases). The CDR3 is 14 amino acids. Germline CDR1 reads SGHDT; CDR2 reads YYEEEE. Trimming cost V 0 bases and J 2 bases, with 8 bases left between them. The DNA for the CDR3 is TGTGCCAGCAGCTTGGGGACAGCACAAGAGACCCAGTACTTC. It translates to CASSLGTAQETQYF.

The CDR3 sequence is CASSLVAPMNTEAFF. The DNA of the CDR3 is TGTGCCAGCAGCTTGGTGGCACCCATGAACACTGAAGCTTTCTTT. This sequence joins TRBV5-6 and TRBJ1-1; D not certain. CDR1 and CDR2 from the germline V gene are SGHDT and YYEEEE. This CDR3 is 15 amino acids long. Deletions cut 0 bases from V and 0 bases from J, with 9 bases between.

In its sample, this clone was seen a few times. Germline and junction disagree at one end, which may indicate a read error. The chain carries TRBV2 and TRBJ2-3, with a tentative D call TRBD2 (5 bases). Germline V lookup: CDR1 SNHLY, CDR2 FYNNEI. This CDR3 comprises 13 residues. The CDR3, as DNA: TGCGGAACTAGTAGGGTTATGCCAGATACGCAGTATTTT. This sequence encodes CGTSRVMPDTQYF. The variable domain in full, completed from reference TRBV2 and TRBJ2-3, reads EPEVTQTPSHQVTQMGQEVILRCVPISNHLYFYWYRQILGQKVEFLVSFYNNEISEKSEIFDDQFSVERPDGSNFTLKIRSTKLEDSAMYFCGTSRVMPDTQYFGPGTRLTVL.

This clone was detected only a few times. The V and J genes are TRBV18 and TRBJ2-7; 14 bases align to TRBD2. Germline-derived CDR1 and CDR2 are KGHSH and LQKENI. The CDR3 length is 17 residues. Trimming took 4 bases from V and 2 from J; bases not matched to a gene: 7. This CDR3 is CASSRGLAGGSTYEQYF. CDR3 nucleotide sequence: TGTGCCAGCTCACGAGGACTAGCGGGAGGAAGCACCTACGAGCAGTACTTC.

This clone is medium-sized within its sample. This sequence joins TRBV7-2 and TRBJ1-1; 8 bases are shared with TRBD1. The CDR3 extends over 14 amino acids. Trimming cost V 6 bases and J 1 base; bases outside gene matches: 4. Germline CDR1 reads SGHTA; CDR2 reads FQGNSA. The CDR3 DNA reads as TGTGCCAGCAGTTTCGGGACAGGGAACACTGAAGCTTTCTTT. This sequence encodes CASSFGTGNTEAFF.

This chain connects TRBV7-2 to TRBJ1-1, with D possibly being TRBD1 (5 bases). Trimming removed 0 bases at V and 4 bases at J, with 12 bases between. The CDR3 runs to 15 residues. CDR1 is SGHTA and CDR2 is FQGNSA in the germline V gene. Written as DNA, the CDR3 is TGTGCCAGCAGCTTAGCGGGGGGTGGGAGCACTGAAGCTTTCTTT. It codes for CASSLAGGGSTEAFF.

The chain is built from TRBV30 and TRBJ1-6; D possibly corresponds to TRBD1 (6 bases). CDR3 size: 18 residues. The V end was cut by 2 bases, the J end by 5 bases, with 22 bases between. Germline values: CDR1 GTSNPN, CDR2 SVGIG (reference sequence). CDR3 in amino acids: CAWSIDYTGRANNSPLHF. The CDR3 region has the DNA TGTGCCTGGAGTATAGATTACACAGGGAGGGCGAATAATTCACCCCTCCACTTT.

This chain uses TRBV7-2 with TRBJ2-1; a possible D gene is TRBD2 (6 bases). Per the germline V gene, CDR1 is SGHTA and CDR2 is FQGNSA. The CDR3 has 15 amino acids. V shed 5 bases and J shed 0 bases, with 11 bases lying between them. In nucleotides, the CDR3 is TGTGCCAGCAGCCTAGGCGGGAACTCCTACAATGAGCAGTTCTTC. Protein: CASSLGGNSYNEQFF. Full variable domain (rest looked up from reference TRBV7-2 and TRBJ2-1): GAGVSQSPSNKVTEKGKDVELRCDPISGHTALYWYRQSLGQGLEFLIYFQGNSAPDKSGLPSDRFSAERTGGSVSTLTIQRTQQEDSAVYLCASSLGGNSYNEQFFGPGTRLTVL.

This clone was picked up a small number of times. This chain links TRBV29-1 with TRBJ1-2; possibly TRBD1 for D (5 bases). Trimming pared 0 bases from V and 0 bases from J, leaving 17 bases between. The CDR3 has 17 amino acids. Germline V gene sequence: CDR1 SQVTM, CDR2 ANQGSEA. In DNA form, the CDR3 reads TGCAGCGTTGAAGAATCACAGGAAAGGGCCGCTAACTATGGCTACACCTTC. Residues: CSVEESQERAANYGYTF.

This rearrangement joins TRBV18 to TRBJ2-7; 8 bases agree with TRBD2. The V gene's germline CDR1 is KGHSH and CDR2 LQKENI. CDR3 length: 13 residues. The junction had 6 bases not matched to a gene; V was cut back by 3 bases and J by 8 bases. The CDR3 coding sequence is TGTGCCAGCTCACCCTCGGGGGGGATTCAGCAGTACTTC. Encoded protein: CASSPSGGIQQYF.

The V and J genes are TRBV10-1 and TRBJ2-6, with 8 bases fitting TRBD1. The CDR3 spans 21 residues. The germline V gene has CDR1 WNHNN and CDR2 SYGVQD (reference sequence). J lost 3 bases, V lost 10 bases, and 26 bases had no gene match. The CDR3 loop reads CAIPLQWTGRPPQGGANVLTF. The CDR3 DNA reads as TGCGCCATCCCTCTTCAATGGACAGGGAGGCCTCCTCAGGGTGGGGCCAACGTCCTGACTTTC.